What follows is one T cell receptor (beta chain) and its context. The CDR3 runs to 18 residues. The germline V gene encodes CDR1 LGHDT and CDR2 YNNKEL (reference sequence). The V and J ends lost 3 bases and 1 base respectively, with 21 bases between them. This record comes from a study of blood T cell repertoires in COVID-19. Study at large: PBMCs, B-cell-depleted T cells, or T cells were the source of the cDNA or gDNA that made up the material.

Authors' data handling: Reference gene primer amplification gave estimated nucleated cell counts. Clones were sequenced by immunoSEQ multiplex PCR, and TCRdb holds only the in-frame ones, with some missing. Clone size and the V and J calls come from that table; the DNA yielded D and trimming. The sample carries 410,000 or so clones, over 75% recorded once. The receptor's source is a woman aged 35 to 49 with COVID-19, enrolled during active disease. The V call is TRBV3-1 (or the pseudogene TRBV3-2), the J call TRBJ2-5, with a weak D call TRBD2 (7 bases). The sample taken for sequencing was peripheral blood. The CDR3 coding sequence is TGTGCCAGCAGCCACTACTCAAAGGGGGGGCTGGCCCAAGAGACCCAGTACTTC. Its protein is CASSHYSKGGLAQETQYF.